This passage covers 13 T cell receptor beta chains from one sample sequenced in a study of T cells in localized non-small cell lung cancer. Sequencing used immunoSEQ multiplex PCR; TCRdb keeps in-frame clones, though not all of them. The sample has about 62,000 clones, 81% seen once. The input for sequencing was PBMCs, taken before any cancer treatment. The receptors were gathered from a man aged 35 to 69 with stage II lung adenocarcinoma.

The J gene is TRBJ1-5, the V gene TRBV29-1, with D possibly being TRBD1 (6 bases). Germline V lookup: CDR1 SQVTM, CDR2 ANQGSEA. The germline V and J ends were trimmed by 4 bases and 7 bases, with 14 bases remaining between them. There are 13 residues in the CDR3. The CDR3 protein is CSVGGGRGQPQHF. The DNA for the CDR3 is TGCAGCGTTGGGGGGGGGCGCGGACAGCCCCAGCATTTT.

The chain has TRBV19 and TRBJ2-1; TRBD2 aligns across 11 bases. CDR3 length: 15 residues. In germline, CDR1 is LNHDA, CDR2 SQIVND (reference sequence). Trimming at V came to 6 bases and at J to 9 bases, leaving 10 bases not matched to a gene. The CDR3 bases are TGTGCCAGTAGGAATAGCGGGAGGGCCCTAGGTGAGCAGTTCTTC. This codes for CASRNSGRALGEQFF.

V and J are TRBV9 and TRBJ1-3; maybe TRBD1 (5 bases). The CDR3 is 13 residues long. The germline gives CDR1 SGDLS, CDR2 YYNGEE. V shed 0 bases and J shed 7 bases, with 8 bases lying between them. CDR3 protein: CASSVVGGNTIYF. The DNA of the CDR3 is TGTGCCAGCAGCGTAGTCGGGGGGAACACCATATATTTT.

V is TRBV15 and J is TRBJ1-1; a possible D gene is TRBD1 (6 bases). Trimming took 6 bases from V and 6 from J, leaving 17 bases between them. Germline CDR1 reads LNHNV; CDR2 reads YYDKDF (reference sequence). The CDR3 is 14 residues long. CDR3 coding DNA: TGTGCCACCAGTCTGGGGGGGGCGGCGGCTGAAGCTTTCTTT. It is translated as CATSLGGAAAEAFF.

The CDR3 spells CASSLGGGGAEAFF. The DNA of the CDR3 is TGTGCCAGCAGCTTGGGCGGCGGGGGGGCTGAAGCTTTCTTT. This chain joins TRBV11-3 and TRBJ1-1, with D possibly matching TRBD1 (5 bases). In germline, CDR1 is SGHNT, CDR2 YENEEA. Trimming removed 3 bases at V and 6 bases at J, with 14 bases between. The CDR3 runs 14 residues.

The chain joins TRBV2 to TRBJ2-3; 9 bases align to TRBD2. The V gene's germline CDR1 is SNHLY and CDR2 FYNNEI. The V segment lost 3 bases and the J segment 1 base; nucleotides outside the gene matches: 2. The CDR3 has 15 residues. For the CDR3, the DNA is TGTGCCAGCAGTGAGGGCGGGAGGGGCACAGATACGCAGTATTTT. This sequence encodes CASSEGGRGTDTQYF.

V usage is TRBV6-5 and J usage is TRBJ1-4; 8 bases align to TRBD1. Germline CDR1 is MNHEY and CDR2 is SVGAGI. The ends lost 2 bases at V and 7 bases at J; junction bases unmatched: 6. The CDR3 is made up of 15 amino acids. DNA of the CDR3: TGTGCCAGCAGTTACGCCGGGACAGGCACTGAAAAACTGTTTTTT. This gives the protein CASSYAGTGTEKLFF.

This chain uses TRBV11-2 with TRBJ1-1, with D perhaps matching TRBD1 (5 bases). Trimming took off 0 bases at V and 11 bases at J, with 13 bases between the two ends. The length of the CDR3 is 13 residues. CDR1 is SGHAT and CDR2 is FQNNGV in the germline V gene. The CDR3 region is CASSLEGRAGAFF. The DNA of the CDR3 is TGTGCCAGCAGCTTAGAGGGACGGGCAGGCGCTTTCTTT.

This clone was recorded only once. This sequence joins TRBV6-4 and TRBJ2-2; TRBD1 matches 7 bases. Germline V gene lookup returns CDR1 MRHNA and CDR2 SNTAGT. There are 16 residues in the CDR3. Trimming removed 6 bases from V and 3 bases from J; junction bases left unmatched: 10. The CDR3 DNA reads as TGTGCCAGCAGCAGCACCGGGACAGACTACACCGGGGAGCTGTTTTTT. Its protein product is CASSSTGTDYTGELFF.

The rearrangement joins TRBV11-2 to TRBJ2-7, with TRBD2 matching 9 bases. Germline CDR1 and CDR2: SGHAT and FQNNGV. The V and J ends lost 6 bases and 4 bases, in that order; junction bases with no gene match: 4. The CDR3 runs 13 residues. The CDR3 DNA reads as TGTGCCAGCAGACGACTAGCGGCGTACGAGCAGTACTTC. It yields the protein CASRRLAAYEQYF. The variable domain in full, completed from reference TRBV11-2 and TRBJ2-7, reads EAGVAQSPRYKIIEKRQSVAFWCNPISGHATLYWYQQILGQGPKLLIQFQNNGVVDDSQLPKDRFSAERLKGVDSTLKIQPAKLEDSAVYLCASRRLAAYEQYFGPGTRLTVT.

This clone was seen more than once but under ten times. The chain joins TRBV5-1 to TRBJ1-1; D is unclear. V lost 2 bases and J lost 5, with 13 bases in between. The CDR3 is 14 residues long. The germline V gene encodes CDR1 SGHRS and CDR2 YFSETQ. The CDR3 bases are TGCGCCAGCAGCTTTGGGCCCCCGGGGACTGAAGCTTTCTTT. Its translation: CASSFGPPGTEAFF.

The chain combines TRBV7-2 with TRBJ2-5, with unresolved D. The ends were cut back, 1 base at V and 5 bases at J, with 11 bases in the middle. Looked up from germline, CDR1 is SGHTA and CDR2 is FQGNSA. This CDR3 has 14 residues. CDR3 loop: CASSLGLGVETQYF. The CDR3 coding sequence is TGTGCCAGCAGCTTAGGTCTTGGGGTCGAGACCCAGTACTTC.

The V call is TRBV19, the J call TRBJ2-1; D gene unclear. Trimming left V 0 bases short and J 0 bases short, with 6 bases between. Germline CDR1 LNHDA, CDR2 SQIVND (reference sequence). The CDR3 length is 15 residues. This CDR3 is CASSIEVSSYNEQFF. The CDR3 DNA reads TGTGCCAGTAGTATAGAGGTGAGCTCCTACAATGAGCAGTTCTTC.